Sequencing of this TCR beta chain was carried out in a study of cytotoxic CD8 clonotypes in ibrutinib-treated CLL. Libraries were prepared by immunoSEQ multiplex PCR; TCRdb keeps only in-frame clonotypes and omits some of them. The sample includes more than 75,000 clones, 75% to 80% seen only once; the top ten take under 30%. This clone was observed once. The TCR sequence derives from a human donor with chronic lymphocytic leukemia. The input for sequencing was PBMCs, taken after 24 months of ibrutinib treatment.

CDR3 bases: TGCGCCAGCACCATAGATGGGGCTCCAACCTACGAGCAGTACTTC. It encodes CASTIDGAPTYEQYF. The chain links TRBV5-1 to TRBJ2-7; D perhaps matches TRBD1 (5 bases). Trimming pared 6 bases from V and 2 bases from J, leaving 18 bases between. The CDR3 has 15 amino acids. Germline assignment: CDR1 SGHRS and CDR2 YFSETQ.